This T cell receptor (beta chain) was observed in a study of CD8 T cells in ankylosing spondylitis. This clonotype occurred many times. No antigen is known for it. In TCRdb, the 5' RACE reads were re-called with MiXCR into one record per CDR3 protein. The sample shows some 130,000 distinct CDR3 sequences, 7.3% of them seen only once. The ends were cut back, 1 base at V and 1 base at J, with 8 bases in the middle. CDR1 is SGHTA, CDR2 FQGNSA, per germline. The CDR3 covers 15 residues. Whole-study findings and limits: Apparently characteristic of ankylosing spondylitis blood was a TCR beta motif (under ten highly homologous variants). Prior literature has documented some motif variants in synovial fluid and blood from reactive arthritis. Disease-linked clones were reportedly significantly enriched in matched ankylosing spondylitis synovial fluid.

The sample comprised blood, either unsorted or a sorted T cell fraction (not recorded which). The clonotype comes from a female donor with ankylosing spondylitis or in good health (not recorded which). The chain is built from TRBV7-2 and TRBJ2-4, with D maybe TRBD1 (5 bases). CDR3 in amino acids: CASSLVPGAKNIQYF. CDR3 sequence (DNA): TGTGCCAGCAGCTTAGTCCCAGGGGCCAAAAACATTCAGTACTTC.